This T cell receptor beta chain was observed in a study of T cell responses to AZD1222 COVID-19 vaccine. Study-level findings and limits: Increased Spike-specific TCR breadth and depth were observed after two AZD1222 doses. Spike-wide coverage was observed for vaccine-associated CD4 TCRs, with dominant responses at 160-218 and 743-854.

Germline V gene sequence: CDR1 MDHEN, CDR2 SYDVKM. This CDR3 is built from 13 residues. Trimming took 2 bases from V and 4 from J, leaving 8 bases between them. Profiled with immunoSEQ multiplex PCR; TCRdb holds only in-frame clones, not every one. The sample contains some 150,000 clones, roughly 90% of which appear only once. About this clone: Its antigen remains unknown.

The receptor was derived from an adult in good health. V and J are TRBV28 and TRBJ1-2, with D unresolved. The source material was peripheral blood, sampled on day 0 of AZD1222 vaccination. The chain's CDR3 is CASSLSRFYGYTF. CDR3 nucleotide sequence: TGTGCCAGCAGTTTAAGCAGGTTCTATGGCTACACCTTC.